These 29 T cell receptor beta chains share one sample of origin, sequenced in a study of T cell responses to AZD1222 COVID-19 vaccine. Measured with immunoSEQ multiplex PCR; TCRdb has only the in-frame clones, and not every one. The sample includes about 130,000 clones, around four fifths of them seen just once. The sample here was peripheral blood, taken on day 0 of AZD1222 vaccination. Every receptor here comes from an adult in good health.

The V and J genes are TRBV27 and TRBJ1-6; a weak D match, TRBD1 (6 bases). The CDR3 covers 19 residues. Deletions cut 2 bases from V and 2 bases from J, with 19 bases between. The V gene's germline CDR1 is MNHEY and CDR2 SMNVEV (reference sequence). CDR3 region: CASSLESGGGGTYNSPLHF. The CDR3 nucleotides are TGTGCCAGCAGTTTAGAATCGGGGGGCGGAGGCACCTATAATTCACCCCTCCACTTT.

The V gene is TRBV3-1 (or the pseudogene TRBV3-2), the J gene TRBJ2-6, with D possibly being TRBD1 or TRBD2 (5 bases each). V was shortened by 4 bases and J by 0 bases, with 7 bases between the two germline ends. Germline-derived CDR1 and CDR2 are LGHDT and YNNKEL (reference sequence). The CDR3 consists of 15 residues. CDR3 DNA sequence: TGTGCCAGCAGCCCGGGGCCCTCTGGGGCCAACGTCCTGACTTTC. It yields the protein CASSPGPSGANVLTF.

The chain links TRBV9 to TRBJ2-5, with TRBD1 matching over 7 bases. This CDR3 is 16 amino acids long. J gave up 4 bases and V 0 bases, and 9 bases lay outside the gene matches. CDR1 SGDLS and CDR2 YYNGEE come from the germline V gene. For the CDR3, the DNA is TGTGCCAGCAGCGTAGATCCCAGGGGGACATTAGAGACCCAGTACTTC. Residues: CASSVDPRGTLETQYF.

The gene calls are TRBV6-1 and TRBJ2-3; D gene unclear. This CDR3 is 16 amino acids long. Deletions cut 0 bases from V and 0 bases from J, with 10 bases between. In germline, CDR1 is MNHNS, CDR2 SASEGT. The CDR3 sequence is CASSEAQGRSTDTQYF. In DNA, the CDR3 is TGTGCCAGCAGTGAAGCGCAAGGCAGAAGCACAGATACGCAGTATTTT.

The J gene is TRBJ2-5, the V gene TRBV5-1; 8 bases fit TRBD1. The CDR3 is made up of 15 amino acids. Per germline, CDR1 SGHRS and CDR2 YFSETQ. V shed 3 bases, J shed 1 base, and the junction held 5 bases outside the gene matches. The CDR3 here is CASSSGTGPQETQYF. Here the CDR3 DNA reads TGCGCCAGCAGCTCCGGGACAGGCCCCCAAGAGACCCAGTACTTC.

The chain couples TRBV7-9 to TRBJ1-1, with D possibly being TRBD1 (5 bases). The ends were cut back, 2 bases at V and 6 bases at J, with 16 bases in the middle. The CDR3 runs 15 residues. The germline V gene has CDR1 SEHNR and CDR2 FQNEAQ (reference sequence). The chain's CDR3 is CASSLLGGTVPEAFF. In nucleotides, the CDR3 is TGTGCCAGCAGCTTATTGGGAGGGACGGTGCCTGAAGCTTTCTTT.

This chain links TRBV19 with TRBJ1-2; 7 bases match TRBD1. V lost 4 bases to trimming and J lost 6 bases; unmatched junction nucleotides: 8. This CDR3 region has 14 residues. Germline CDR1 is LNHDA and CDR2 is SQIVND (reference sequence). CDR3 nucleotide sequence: TGTGCCAGTAGTACTTGGACAGGCGGACATGGCTACACCTTC. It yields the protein CASSTWTGGHGYTF.

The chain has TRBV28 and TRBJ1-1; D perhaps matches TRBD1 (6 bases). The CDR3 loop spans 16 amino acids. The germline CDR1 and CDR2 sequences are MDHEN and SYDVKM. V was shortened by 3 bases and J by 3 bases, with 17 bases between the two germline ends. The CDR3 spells CASSLWDKGVDTEAFF. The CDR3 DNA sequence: TGTGCCAGCAGTTTGTGGGACAAGGGGGTAGACACTGAAGCTTTCTTT.

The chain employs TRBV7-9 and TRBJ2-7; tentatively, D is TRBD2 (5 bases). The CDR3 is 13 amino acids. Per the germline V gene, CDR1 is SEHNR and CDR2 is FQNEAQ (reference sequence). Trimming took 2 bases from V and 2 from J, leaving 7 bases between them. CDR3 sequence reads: CASSLYGTYEQYF. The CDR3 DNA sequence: TGTGCCAGCAGCTTATACGGGACCTACGAGCAGTACTTC. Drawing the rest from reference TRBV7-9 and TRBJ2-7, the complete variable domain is DTGVSQNPRHKITKRGQNVTFRCDPISEHNRLYWYRQTLGQGPEFLTYFQNEAQLEKSRLLSDRFSAERPKGSFSTLEIQRTEQGDSAMYLCASSLYGTYEQYFGPGTRLTVT.

Here the CDR3 DNA reads TGTGCCAGCAGTTCACAGGGCGGGGGGAACACCGGGGAGCTGTTTTTT. Translation: CASSSQGGGNTGELFF. The chain is built from TRBV28 and TRBJ2-2; possibly TRBD2 for D (7 bases). In germline, CDR1 is MDHEN, CDR2 SYDVKM. V was cut by 4 bases and J by 1 base, with 13 bases left in between. The CDR3 contains 16 residues.

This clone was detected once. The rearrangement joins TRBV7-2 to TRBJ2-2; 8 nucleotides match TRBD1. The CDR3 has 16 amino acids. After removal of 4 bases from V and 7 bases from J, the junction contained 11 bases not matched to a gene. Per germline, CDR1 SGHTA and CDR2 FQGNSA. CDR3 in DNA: TGTGCCAGCAGCTCGAGGACAGGGTCCTCAAACGGGGAGCTGTTTTTT. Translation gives CASSSRTGSSNGELFF.

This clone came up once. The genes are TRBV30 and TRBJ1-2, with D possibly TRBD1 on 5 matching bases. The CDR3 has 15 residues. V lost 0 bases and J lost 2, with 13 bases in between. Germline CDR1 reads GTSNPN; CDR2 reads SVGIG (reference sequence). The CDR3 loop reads CAWSVRGRKNYGYTF. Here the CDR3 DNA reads TGTGCCTGGAGTGTAAGGGGACGGAAAAACTATGGCTACACCTTC.

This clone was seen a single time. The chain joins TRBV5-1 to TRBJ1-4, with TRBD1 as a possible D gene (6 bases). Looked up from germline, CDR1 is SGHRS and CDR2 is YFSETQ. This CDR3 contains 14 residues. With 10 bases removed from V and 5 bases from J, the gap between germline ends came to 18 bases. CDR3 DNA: TGCGCCTCCCACGAGGGGGGCCCCAATGAAAAACTGTTTTTT. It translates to CASHEGGPNEKLFF. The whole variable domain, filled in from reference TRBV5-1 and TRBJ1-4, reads KAGVTQTPRYLIKTRGQQVTLSCSPISGHRSVSWYQQTPGQGLQFLFEYFSETQRNKGNFPGRFSGRQFSNSRSEMNVSTLELGDSALYLCASHEGGPNEKLFFGSGTQLSVL.

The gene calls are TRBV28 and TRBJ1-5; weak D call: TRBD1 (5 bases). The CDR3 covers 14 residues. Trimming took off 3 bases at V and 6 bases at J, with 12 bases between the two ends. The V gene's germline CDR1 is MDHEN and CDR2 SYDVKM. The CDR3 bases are TGTGCCAGCAGTTTGGGTGGGGGTGGTCAGCCCCAGCATTTT. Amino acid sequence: CASSLGGGGQPQHF.

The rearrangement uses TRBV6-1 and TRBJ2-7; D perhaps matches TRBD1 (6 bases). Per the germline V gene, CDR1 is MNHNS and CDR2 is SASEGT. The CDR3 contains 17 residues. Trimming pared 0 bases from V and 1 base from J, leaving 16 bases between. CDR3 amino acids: CASSEALQGTLSYEQYF. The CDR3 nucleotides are TGTGCCAGCAGTGAAGCGCTTCAAGGGACACTTTCCTACGAGCAGTACTTC.

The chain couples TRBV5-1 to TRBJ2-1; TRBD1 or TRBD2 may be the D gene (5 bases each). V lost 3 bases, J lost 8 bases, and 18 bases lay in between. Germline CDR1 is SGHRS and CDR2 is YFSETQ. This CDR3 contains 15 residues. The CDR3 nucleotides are TGCGCCAGCAGCTCCGGGACCTTATTCAATGATGAGCAGTTCTTC. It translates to CASSSGTLFNDEQFF. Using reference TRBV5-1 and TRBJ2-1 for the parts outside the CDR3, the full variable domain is KAGVTQTPRYLIKTRGQQVTLSCSPISGHRSVSWYQQTPGQGLQFLFEYFSETQRNKGNFPGRFSGRQFSNSRSEMNVSTLELGDSALYLCASSSGTLFNDEQFFGPGTRLTVL.

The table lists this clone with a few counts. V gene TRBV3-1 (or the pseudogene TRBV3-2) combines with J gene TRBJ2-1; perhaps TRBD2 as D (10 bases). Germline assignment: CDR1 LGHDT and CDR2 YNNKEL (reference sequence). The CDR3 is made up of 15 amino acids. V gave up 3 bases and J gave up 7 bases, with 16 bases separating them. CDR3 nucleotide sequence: TGTGCCAGCAGCCACACTAGCGGGACAGGGAATGAGCAGTTCTTC. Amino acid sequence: CASSHTSGTGNEQFF.

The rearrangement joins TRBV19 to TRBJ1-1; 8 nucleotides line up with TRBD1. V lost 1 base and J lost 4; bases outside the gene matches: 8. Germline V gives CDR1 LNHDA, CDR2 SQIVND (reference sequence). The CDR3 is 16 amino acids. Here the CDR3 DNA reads TGTGCCAGTAGTATAGCAAGGACAGGGCTCCGCACTGAAGCTTTCTTT. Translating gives CASSIARTGLRTEAFF. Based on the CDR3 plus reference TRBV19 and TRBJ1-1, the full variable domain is DGGITQSPKYLFRKEGQNVTLSCEQNLNHDAMYWYRQDPGQGLRLIYYSQIVNDFQKGDIAEGYSVSREKKESFPLTVTSAQKNPTAFYLCASSIARTGLRTEAFFGQGTRLTVV.

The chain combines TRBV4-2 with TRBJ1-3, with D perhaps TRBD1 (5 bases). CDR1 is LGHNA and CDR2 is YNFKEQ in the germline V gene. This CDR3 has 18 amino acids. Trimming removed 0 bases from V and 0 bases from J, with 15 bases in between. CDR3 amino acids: CASSQDRLGAGSGNTIYF. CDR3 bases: TGTGCCAGCAGCCAAGATCGGCTAGGGGCAGGCTCTGGAAACACCATATATTTT.

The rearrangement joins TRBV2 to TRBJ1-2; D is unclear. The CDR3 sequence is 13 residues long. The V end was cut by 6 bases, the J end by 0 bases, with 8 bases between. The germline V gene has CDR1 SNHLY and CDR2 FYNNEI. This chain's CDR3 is CASSVQTNYGYTF. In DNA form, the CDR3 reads TGTGCCAGCAGCGTACAGACTAACTATGGCTACACCTTC.

The CDR3 region is CASSAPAGNGYTF. As DNA, the CDR3 is TGTGCCAGCAGTGCCCCCGCTGGAAATGGCTACACCTTC. The chain employs TRBV5-6 and TRBJ1-2; no clear D. V was trimmed by 5 bases and J by 6 bases, leaving 14 bases between them. Germline V gene lookup returns CDR1 SGHDT and CDR2 YYEEEE. The CDR3 is 13 residues long.

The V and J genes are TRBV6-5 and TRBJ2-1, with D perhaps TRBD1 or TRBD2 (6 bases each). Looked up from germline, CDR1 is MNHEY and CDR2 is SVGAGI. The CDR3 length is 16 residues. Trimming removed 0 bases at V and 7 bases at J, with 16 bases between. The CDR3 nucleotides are TGTGCCAGCAGTTACTCGACGGGGGCGAGGTGGAATGAGCAGTTCTTC. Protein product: CASSYSTGARWNEQFF.

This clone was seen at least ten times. The CDR3 loop is CASIGGRGNTEAFF. As DNA, the CDR3 is TGTGCCAGCATCGGTGGCAGGGGGAACACTGAAGCTTTCTTT. This sequence joins TRBV6-5 and TRBJ1-1, with D possibly matching TRBD1 (6 bases). The CDR3 spans 14 residues. Per germline, CDR1 MNHEY and CDR2 SVGAGI. Deletions cut 7 bases from V and 1 base from J, with 13 bases between.

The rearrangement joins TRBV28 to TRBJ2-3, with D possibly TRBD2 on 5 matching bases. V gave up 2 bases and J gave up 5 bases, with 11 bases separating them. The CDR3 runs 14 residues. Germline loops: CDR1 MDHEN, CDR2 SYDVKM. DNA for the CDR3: TGTGCCAGCAGTTTAACGGGGAGTGGAGATACGCAGTATTTT. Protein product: CASSLTGSGDTQYF.

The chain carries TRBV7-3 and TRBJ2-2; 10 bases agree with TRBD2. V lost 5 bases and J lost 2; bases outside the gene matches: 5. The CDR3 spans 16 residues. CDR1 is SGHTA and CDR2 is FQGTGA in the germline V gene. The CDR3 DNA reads TGTGCCAGCAGCCTTAGCGGGGGGACCAACACCGGGGAGCTGTTTTTT. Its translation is CASSLSGGTNTGELFF.

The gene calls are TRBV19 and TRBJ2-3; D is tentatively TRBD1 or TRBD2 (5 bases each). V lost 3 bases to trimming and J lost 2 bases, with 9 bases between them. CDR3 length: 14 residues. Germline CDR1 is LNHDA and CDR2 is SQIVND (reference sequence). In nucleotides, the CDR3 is TGTGCCAGTAGTATTCGAGGGGACACAGATACGCAGTATTTT. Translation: CASSIRGDTDTQYF.

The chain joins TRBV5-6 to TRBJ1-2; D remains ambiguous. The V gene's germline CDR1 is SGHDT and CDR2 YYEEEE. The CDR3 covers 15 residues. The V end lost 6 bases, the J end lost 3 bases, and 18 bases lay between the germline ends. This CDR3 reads CASISPGRDDYGYTF. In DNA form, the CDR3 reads TGTGCCAGCATCTCACCGGGGAGGGATGACTATGGCTACACCTTC.

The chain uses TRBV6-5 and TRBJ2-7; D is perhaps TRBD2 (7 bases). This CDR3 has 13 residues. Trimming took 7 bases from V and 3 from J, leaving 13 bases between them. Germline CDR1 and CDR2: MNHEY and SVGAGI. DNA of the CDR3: TGTGCCAGCAAGAAGGGGGACTACTACGAGCAGTACTTC. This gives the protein CASKKGDYYEQYF.

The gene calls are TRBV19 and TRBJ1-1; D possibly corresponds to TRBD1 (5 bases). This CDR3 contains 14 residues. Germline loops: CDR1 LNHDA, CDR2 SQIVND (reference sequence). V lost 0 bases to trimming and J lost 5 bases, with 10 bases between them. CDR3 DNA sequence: TGTGCCAGTAGTATAGATCGGGGGAGAACTGAAGCTTTCTTT. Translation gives CASSIDRGRTEAFF.